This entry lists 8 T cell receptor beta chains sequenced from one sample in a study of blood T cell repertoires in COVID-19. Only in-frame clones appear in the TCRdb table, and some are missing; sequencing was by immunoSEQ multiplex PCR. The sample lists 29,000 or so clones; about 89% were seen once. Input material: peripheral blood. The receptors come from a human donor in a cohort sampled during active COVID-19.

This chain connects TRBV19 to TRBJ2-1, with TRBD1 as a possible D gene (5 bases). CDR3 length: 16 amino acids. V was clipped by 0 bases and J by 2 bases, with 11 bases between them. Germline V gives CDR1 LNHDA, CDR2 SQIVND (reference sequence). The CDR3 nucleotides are TGTGCCAGTAGTATAGACGCAGAAGGGGCCTACAATGAGCAGTTCTTC. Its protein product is CASSIDAEGAYNEQFF.

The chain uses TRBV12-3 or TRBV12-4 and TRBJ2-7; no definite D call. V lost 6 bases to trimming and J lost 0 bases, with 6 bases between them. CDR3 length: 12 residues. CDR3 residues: CASSYLSYEQYF. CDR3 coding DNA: TGTGCCAGCAGCTATCTCTCCTACGAGCAGTACTTC.

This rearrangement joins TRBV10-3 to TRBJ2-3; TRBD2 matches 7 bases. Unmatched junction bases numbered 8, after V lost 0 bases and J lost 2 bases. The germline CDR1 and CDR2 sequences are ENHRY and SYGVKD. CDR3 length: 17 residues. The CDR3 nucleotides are TGTGCCATCAGTGAGTCGGTCGGGCGGGGGTCCACAGATACGCAGTATTTT. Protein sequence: CAISESVGRGSTDTQYF.

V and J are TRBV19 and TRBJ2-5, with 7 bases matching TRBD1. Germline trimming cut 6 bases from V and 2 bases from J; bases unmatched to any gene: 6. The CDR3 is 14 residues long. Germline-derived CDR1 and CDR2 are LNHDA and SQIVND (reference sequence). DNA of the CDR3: TGTGCCAGTAGCGGGGACAGAACTCAAGAGACCCAGTACTTC. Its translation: CASSGDRTQETQYF.

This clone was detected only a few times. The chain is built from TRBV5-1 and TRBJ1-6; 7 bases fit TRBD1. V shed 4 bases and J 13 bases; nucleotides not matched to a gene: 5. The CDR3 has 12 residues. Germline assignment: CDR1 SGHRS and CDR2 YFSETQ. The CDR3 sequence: CASSEGAGPLHF. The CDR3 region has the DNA TGCGCCAGCAGCGAGGGGGCGGGCCCCCTCCACTTT.

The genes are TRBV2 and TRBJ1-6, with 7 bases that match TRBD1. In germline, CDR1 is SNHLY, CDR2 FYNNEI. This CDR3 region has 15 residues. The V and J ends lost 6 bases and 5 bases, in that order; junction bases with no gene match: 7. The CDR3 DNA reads TGTGCCAGCAGCCCAGGGACAGCCAATAATTCACCCCTCCACTTT. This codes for CASSPGTANNSPLHF. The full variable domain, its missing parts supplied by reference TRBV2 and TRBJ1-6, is EPEVTQTPSHQVTQMGQEVILRCVPISNHLYFYWYRQILGQKVEFLVSFYNNEISEKSEIFDDQFSVERPDGSNFTLKIRSTKLEDSAMYFCASSPGTANNSPLHFGNGTRLTVT.

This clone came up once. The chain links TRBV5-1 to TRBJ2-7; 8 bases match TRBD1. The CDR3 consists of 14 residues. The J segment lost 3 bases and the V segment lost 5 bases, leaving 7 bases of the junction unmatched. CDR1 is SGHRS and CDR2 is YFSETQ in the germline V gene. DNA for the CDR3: TGCGCCAGCAGTGTAGGACAGGGCAACTACGAGCAGTACTTC. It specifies CASSVGQGNYEQYF.

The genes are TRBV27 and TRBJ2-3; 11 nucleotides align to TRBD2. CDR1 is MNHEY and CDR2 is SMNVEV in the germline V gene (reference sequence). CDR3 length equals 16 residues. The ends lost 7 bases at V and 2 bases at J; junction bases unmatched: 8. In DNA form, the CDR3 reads TGTGCCAGCACCTGGGGGACTAGCGGACTCACAGATACGCAGTATTTT. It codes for CASTWGTSGLTDTQYF.